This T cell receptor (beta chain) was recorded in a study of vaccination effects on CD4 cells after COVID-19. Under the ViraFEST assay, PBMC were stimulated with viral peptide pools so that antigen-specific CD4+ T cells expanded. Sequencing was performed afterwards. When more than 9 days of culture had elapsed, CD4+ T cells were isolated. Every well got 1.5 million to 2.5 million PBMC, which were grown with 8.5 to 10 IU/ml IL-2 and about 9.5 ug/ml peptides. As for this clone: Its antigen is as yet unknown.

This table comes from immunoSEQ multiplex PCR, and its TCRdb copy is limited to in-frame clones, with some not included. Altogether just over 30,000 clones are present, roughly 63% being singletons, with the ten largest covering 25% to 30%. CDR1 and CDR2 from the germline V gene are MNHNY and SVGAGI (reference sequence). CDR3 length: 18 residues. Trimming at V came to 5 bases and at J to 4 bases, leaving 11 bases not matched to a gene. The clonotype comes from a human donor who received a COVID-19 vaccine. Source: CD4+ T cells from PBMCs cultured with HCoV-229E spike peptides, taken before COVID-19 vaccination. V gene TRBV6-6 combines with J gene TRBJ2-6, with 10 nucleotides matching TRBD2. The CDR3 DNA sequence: TGTGCCAGCAGTCTTCTTAGCGGGGGGTCTGGAGGGGCCAACGTCCTGACTTTC. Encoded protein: CASSLLSGGSGGANVLTF.